A selection of T cell receptor beta chains follows, all from one sample in a study of cytomegalovirus exposure and HLA in healthy donors. Libraries were prepared by immunoSEQ multiplex PCR; TCRdb keeps only in-frame clonotypes and omits some of them. The sample gives some 98,000 clones, approximately 84% of which show up once; about 6.5% is in the top ten. The sample comprised PBMCs. The receptors were sampled from a man younger than 35 in good health and CMV-seropositive. CDR3s include the opening cysteine and the closing phenylalanine or tryptophan. The D gene is left open where the match is weak. Clone size is not always given. Where it is, it says once, few, many or a class for expanded clones.

J gene,D gene,clone size,V gene,CDR3 protein,CDR3 DNA
TRBJ1-5,-,-,TRBV5-8,CASSLHGKRNQPQHF,TGTGCCAGCAGCTTGCACGGGAAACGCAATCAGCCCCAGCATTTT
TRBJ2-5,-,-,TRBV5-6,CASSLAVGSGETQYF,TGTGCCAGCAGCTTGGCTGTCGGGAGCGGGGAGACCCAGTACTTC
TRBJ2-2,-,-,TRBV7-7,CASSLVANTGELFF,TGTGCCAGCAGCTTGGTAGCGAACACCGGGGAGCTGTTTTTT
TRBJ2-7,-,-,TRBV5-5,CASSLVVQPISYEQYF,TGTGCCAGCAGCTTGGTCGTACAGCCCATTTCCTACGAGCAGTACTTC
TRBJ2-7,TRBD2,-,TRBV7-9,CASSLVASGGADEQYF,TGTGCCAGCAGCTTAGTGGCTAGCGGGGGGGCTGACGAGCAGTACTTC
TRBJ2-3,-,-,TRBV7-3,CASSLMSSGTDTQYF,TGTGCCAGCAGCTTAATGAGTAGCGGCACAGATACGCAGTATTTT
TRBJ2-2,-,-,TRBV27,CASSFGGGQGGPGELFF,TGTGCCAGCAGTTTCGGGGGGGGGCAGGGGGGGCCCGGGGAGCTGTTTTTT
TRBJ1-1,-,-,TRBV4-3,CASSQEAQLNTEAFF,TGCGCCAGCAGCCAGGAAGCACAGCTGAACACTGAAGCTTTCTTT
TRBJ1-4,-,-,TRBV6-4,CASRPTGATNEKLFF,TGTGCCAGCAGGCCCACAGGTGCAACTAATGAAAAACTGTTTTTT
TRBJ2-7,TRBD1,-,TRBV11-2,CASSQSRGTGADEQYF,TGTGCCAGCAGCCAATCTAGAGGGACAGGGGCGGACGAGCAGTACTTC
TRBJ1-1,-,-,TRBV28,CASSLTRAGEAFF,TGTGCCAGCAGTTTAACCAGGGCTGGTGAAGCTTTCTTT
TRBJ2-2,TRBD1,-,TRBV7-2,CASSLRTGAYTGELFF,TGTGCCAGCAGCTTAAGGACAGGGGCGTACACCGGGGAGCTGTTTTTT
TRBJ2-7,TRBD2,-,TRBV27,CASSFSVPSGGHISYEQYF,TGTGCCAGCAGTTTTTCAGTCCCTAGCGGGGGGCATATCTCCTACGAGCAGTACTTC
TRBJ2-4,-,-,TRBV7-3,CASSFNREAKNIQYF,TGTGCCAGCAGCTTCAACAGGGAGGCCAAAAACATTCAGTACTTC
TRBJ1-2,-,-,TRBV4-3,CASSLTNIDLEGYTF,TGCGCCAGCAGCCTAACTAATATAGACTTGGAGGGCTACACCTTC
TRBJ2-2,-,once,TRBV12-5,CASGLTLRGKNTGELFF,TGTGCTAGTGGTTTGACCCTCAGGGGAAAGAACACCGGGGAGCTGTTTTTT
TRBJ2-2,TRBD1,-,TRBV7-8,CASSLASARGLTGELFF,TGTGCCAGCAGCTTAGCTAGCGCCAGGGGGCTCACCGGGGAGCTGTTTTTT
TRBJ2-5,-,once,TRBV19,CASSFLSSQLQETQYF,TGTGCCAGTAGTTTCCTTTCGTCCCAACTTCAAGAGACCCAGTACTTC
TRBJ1-2,TRBD1,once,TRBV27,CASSPGTGQGGYTF,TGTGCCAGCAGTCCAGGGACAGGGCAGGGGGGCTACACCTTC
TRBJ1-2,-,-,TRBV21-1,CASSVPTGGYGYTF,TGTGCCAGCAGCGTCCCCACAGGTGGGTATGGCTACACCTTC
TRBJ2-7,-,-,TRBV2,CASKPPNRENEQYF,TGTGCCAGCAAGCCGCCAAACAGGGAAAACGAGCAGTACTTC